This T cell receptor beta chain was sequenced during a study of shared clonotypes between healthy human individuals. Findings of the study overall: The diversity represented, both genetic and in exposure history, was limited by few donors. Only blood was sampled, and tissue TCR repertoires likely differ from blood ones. The authors expected sequencing depth to affect clonotype sharing among donors.

Terminally differentiated effector memory CD45RA+ cells were left out of the naive CD8 fraction, which was CD45RO-negative and positively selected for CCR7. The data were produced by immunoSEQ multiplex PCR, yet TCRdb's version contains in-frame clones alone and is incomplete. This sample has millions of clones, with roughly 91% found just once. A word on this clone: The antigen remains unidentified.

CDR3 size: 16 residues. Germline values: CDR1 MGHRA, CDR2 YSYEKL. Trimming at V came to 3 bases and at J to 5 bases, leaving 10 bases not matched to a gene. V and J are TRBV4-1 and TRBJ2-7, with 10 positions matching TRBD1. The receptor was isolated from a man aged 18 to 30 in good health. Some clones in this sample may be carry-over from other donors' samples. The specimen was naive CD8+ T cells from PBMCs. The CDR3 nucleotides read TGCGCCAGCAGCCAGACGGGGACAGGGGCATTCCACGAGCAGTACTTC. Residues: CASSQTGTGAFHEQYF.